This TCR beta chain originates from a study of T cells in tuberculosis. Study-wide context: A South African cohort included IGRA-negative adolescents, latently infected IGRA-positive adolescents and adults with active tuberculosis. Findings and limits, study-wide: Smaller alpha distances in active tuberculosis partly reflected shorter CDR3-alpha lengths.

TCRdb's table, derived via immunoSEQ multiplex PCR, lists solely in-frame clones and lacks some. Of roughly 34,000 clones detected, under 95% appear once; the ten largest clones hold 6.5% to 9.5%. Trimming removed 8 bases at V and 4 bases at J, with 15 bases between. This CDR3 spans 14 amino acids. The germline CDR1 and CDR2 sequences are SNHLY and FYNNEI. Each donor contributed roughly 92,000 T cells on average, unsorted. As regards this clone: Its target is not known.

The clonotype originates from a donor aged 10-35 years with latent tuberculosis or without tuberculosis infection. Some clones in this sample may be carry-over from other donors' samples. V usage is TRBV2 and J usage is TRBJ2-1, with D possibly TRBD2 on 5 matching bases. The sequenced sample consisted of PBMCs. This CDR3 is CASAGVQRYNEQFF. The CDR3 DNA reads TGTGCCAGCGCCGGGGTACAGCGATACAATGAGCAGTTCTTC.